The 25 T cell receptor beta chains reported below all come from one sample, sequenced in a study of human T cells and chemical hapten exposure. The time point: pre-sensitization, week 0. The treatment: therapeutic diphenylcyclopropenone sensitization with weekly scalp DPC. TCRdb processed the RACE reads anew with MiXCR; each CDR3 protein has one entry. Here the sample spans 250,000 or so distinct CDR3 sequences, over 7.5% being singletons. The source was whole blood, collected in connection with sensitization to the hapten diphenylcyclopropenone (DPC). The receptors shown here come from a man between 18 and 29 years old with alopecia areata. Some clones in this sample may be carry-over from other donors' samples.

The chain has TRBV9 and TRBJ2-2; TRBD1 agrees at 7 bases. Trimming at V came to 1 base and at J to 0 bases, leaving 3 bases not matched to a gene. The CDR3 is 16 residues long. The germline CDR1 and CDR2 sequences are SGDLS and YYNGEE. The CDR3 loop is CASSVMGTANTGELFF. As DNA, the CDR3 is TGTGCCAGCAGCGTAATGGGGACAGCGAACACCGGGGAGCTGTTTTTT.

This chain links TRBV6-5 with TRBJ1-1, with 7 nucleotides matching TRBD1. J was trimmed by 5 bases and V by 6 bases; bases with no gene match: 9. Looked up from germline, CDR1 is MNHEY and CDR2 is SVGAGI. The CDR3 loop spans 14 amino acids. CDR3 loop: CASRLRTGLTEAFF. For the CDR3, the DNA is TGTGCCAGCAGACTCCGGACAGGTTTAACTGAAGCTTTCTTT.

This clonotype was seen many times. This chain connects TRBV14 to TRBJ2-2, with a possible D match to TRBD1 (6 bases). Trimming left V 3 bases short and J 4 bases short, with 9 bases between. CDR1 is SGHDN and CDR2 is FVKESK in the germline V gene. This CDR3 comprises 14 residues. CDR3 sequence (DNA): TGTGCCAGCAGCCACACAGGGCCCACCGGGGAGCTGTTTTTT. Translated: CASSHTGPTGELFF.

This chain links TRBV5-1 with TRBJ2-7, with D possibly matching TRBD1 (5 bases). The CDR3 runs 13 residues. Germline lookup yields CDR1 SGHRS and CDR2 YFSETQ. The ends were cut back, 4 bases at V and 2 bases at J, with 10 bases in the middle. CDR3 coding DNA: TGCGCCAGCAGCCCCAGGGAAACCTACGAGCAGTACTTC. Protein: CASSPRETYEQYF.

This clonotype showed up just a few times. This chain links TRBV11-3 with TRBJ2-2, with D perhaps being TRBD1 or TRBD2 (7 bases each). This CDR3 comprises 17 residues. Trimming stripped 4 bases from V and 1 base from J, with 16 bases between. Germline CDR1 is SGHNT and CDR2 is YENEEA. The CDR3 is CASSYPGGDRNTGELFF. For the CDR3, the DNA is TGTGCCAGCAGCTACCCTGGGGGGGACAGGAACACCGGGGAGCTGTTTTTT.

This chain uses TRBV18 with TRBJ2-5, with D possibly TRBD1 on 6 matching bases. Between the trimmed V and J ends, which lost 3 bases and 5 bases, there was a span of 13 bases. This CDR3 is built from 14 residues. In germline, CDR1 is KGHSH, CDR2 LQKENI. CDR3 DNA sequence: TGTGCCAGCTCACCGGACCAGGGGATCGAGACCCAGTACTTC. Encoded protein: CASSPDQGIETQYF. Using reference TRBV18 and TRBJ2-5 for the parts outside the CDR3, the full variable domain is NAGVMQNPRHLVRRRGQEARLRCSPMKGHSHVYWYRQLPEEGLKFMVYLQKENIIDESGMPKERFSAEFPKEGPSILRIQQVVRGDSAAYFCASSPDQGIETQYFGPGTRLLVL.

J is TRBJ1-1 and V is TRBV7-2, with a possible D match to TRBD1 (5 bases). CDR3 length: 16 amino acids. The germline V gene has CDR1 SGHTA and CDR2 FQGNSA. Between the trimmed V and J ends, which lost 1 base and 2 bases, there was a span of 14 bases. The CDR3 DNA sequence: TGTGCCAGCAGCTTAGTCGGGGGATTCTCTAACACTGAAGCTTTCTTT. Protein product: CASSLVGGFSNTEAFF.

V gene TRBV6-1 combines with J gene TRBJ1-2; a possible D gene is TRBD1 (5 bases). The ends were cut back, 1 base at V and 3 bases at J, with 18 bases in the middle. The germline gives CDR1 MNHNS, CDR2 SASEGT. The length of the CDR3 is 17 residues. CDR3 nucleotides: TGTGCCAGCAGTGAAGGAAGTGGGGCAGTAAGGGACTATGGCTACACCTTC. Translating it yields CASSEGSGAVRDYGYTF.

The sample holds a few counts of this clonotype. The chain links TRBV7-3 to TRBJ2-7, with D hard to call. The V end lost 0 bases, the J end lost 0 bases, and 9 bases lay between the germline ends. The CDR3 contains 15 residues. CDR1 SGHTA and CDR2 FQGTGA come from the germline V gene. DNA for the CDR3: TGTGCCAGCAGCTTAACCGTCGGAAGCTCCTACGAGCAGTACTTC. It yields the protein CASSLTVGSSYEQYF.

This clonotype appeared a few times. The CDR3 loop is CASSLGDVRRGNNEKLFF. For the CDR3, the DNA is TGTGCCAGCAGCTTAGGAGATGTCCGTAGGGGAAACAATGAAAAACTGTTTTTT. The rearrangement uses TRBV11-2 and TRBJ1-4; TRBD1 might be the D (5 bases). The length of the CDR3 is 18 residues. Germline lookup yields CDR1 SGHAT and CDR2 FQNNGV. Between the trimmed V and J ends, which lost 1 base and 5 bases, there was a span of 20 bases.

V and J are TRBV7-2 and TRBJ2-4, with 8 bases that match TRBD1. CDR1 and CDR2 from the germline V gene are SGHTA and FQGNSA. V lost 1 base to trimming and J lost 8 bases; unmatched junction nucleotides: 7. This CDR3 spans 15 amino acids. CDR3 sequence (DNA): TGTGCCAGCAGCTTAGAAGACAGGGGTATACACATTCAGTACTTC. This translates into CASSLEDRGIHIQYF.

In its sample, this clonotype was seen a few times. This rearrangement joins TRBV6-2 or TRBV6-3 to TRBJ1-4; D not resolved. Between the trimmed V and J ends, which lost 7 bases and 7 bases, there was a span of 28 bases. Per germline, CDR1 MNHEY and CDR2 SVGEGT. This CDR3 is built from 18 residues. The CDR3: CASTQRRSRAYAPEKLFF. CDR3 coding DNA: TGTGCCAGCACCCAGAGGAGAAGCCGGGCCTATGCCCCTGAAAAACTGTTTTTT.

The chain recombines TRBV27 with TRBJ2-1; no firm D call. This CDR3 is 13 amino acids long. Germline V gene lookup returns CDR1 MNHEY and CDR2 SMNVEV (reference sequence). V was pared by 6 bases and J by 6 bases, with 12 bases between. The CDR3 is CASSYGAVNEQFF. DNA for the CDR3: TGTGCCAGCAGCTATGGCGCGGTCAATGAGCAGTTCTTC.

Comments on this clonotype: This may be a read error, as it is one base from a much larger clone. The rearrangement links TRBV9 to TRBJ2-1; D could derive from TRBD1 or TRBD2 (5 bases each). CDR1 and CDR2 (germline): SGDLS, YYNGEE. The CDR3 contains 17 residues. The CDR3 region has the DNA TGTGCCAGCAGCGTAGCAATGTCGTGGGGGTTCTACAATGAGCATTTCTTC. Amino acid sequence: CASSVAMSWGFYNEHFF.

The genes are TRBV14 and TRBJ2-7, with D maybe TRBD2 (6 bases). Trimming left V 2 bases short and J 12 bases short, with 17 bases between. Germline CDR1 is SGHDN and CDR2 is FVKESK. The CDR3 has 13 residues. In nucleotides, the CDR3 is TGTGCCAGCAGCCAACACCTTTTCGGGACTTCGTACGTC. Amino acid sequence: CASSQHLFGTSYV.

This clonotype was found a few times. In nucleotides, the CDR3 is TGCGCCAGCAGCCAAGAAGCTGTACTAGCGGGGGGGAGGAGCTCCTACAATGAGCAGTTCTTC. This sequence encodes CASSQEAVLAGGRSSYNEQFF. V is TRBV4-3 and J is TRBJ2-1, with 13 bases identical to TRBD2. Germline CDR1 reads LGHNA; CDR2 reads YSLEER. The V gene end was trimmed by 0 bases and the J gene end by 0 bases; junction bases not matched to a gene: 11. The CDR3 sequence is 21 residues long.

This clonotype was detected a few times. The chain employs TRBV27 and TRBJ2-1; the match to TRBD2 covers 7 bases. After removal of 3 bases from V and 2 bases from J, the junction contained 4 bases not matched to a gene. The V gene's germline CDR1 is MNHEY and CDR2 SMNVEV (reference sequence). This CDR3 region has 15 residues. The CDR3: CASSLGLAAYNEQFF. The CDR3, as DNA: TGTGCCAGCAGTTTGGGGCTAGCGGCCTACAATGAGCAGTTCTTC.

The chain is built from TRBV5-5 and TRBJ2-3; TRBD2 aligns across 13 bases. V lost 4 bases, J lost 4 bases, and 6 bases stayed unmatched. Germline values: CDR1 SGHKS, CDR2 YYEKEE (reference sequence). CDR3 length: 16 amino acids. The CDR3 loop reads CASSVTSGGAPDTQYF. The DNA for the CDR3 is TGTGCCAGCAGCGTTACTAGCGGGGGGGCCCCAGATACGCAGTATTTT. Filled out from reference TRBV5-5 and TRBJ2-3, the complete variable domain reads DAGVTQSPTHLIKTRGQQVTLRCSPISGHKSVSWYQQVLGQGPQFIFQYYEKEERGRGNFPDRFSARQFPNYSSELNVNALLLGDSALYLCASSVTSGGAPDTQYFGPGTRLTVL.

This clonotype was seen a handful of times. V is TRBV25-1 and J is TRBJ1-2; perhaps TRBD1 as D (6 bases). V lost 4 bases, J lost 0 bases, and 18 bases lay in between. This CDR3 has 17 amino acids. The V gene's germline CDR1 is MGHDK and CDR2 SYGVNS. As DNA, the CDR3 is TGTGCCAGCAGTGGGGGACAATCAGGAAAAGCTAACTATGGCTACACCTTC. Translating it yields CASSGGQSGKANYGYTF.

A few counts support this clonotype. CDR3 loop: CASSFGTLDPNQPQHF. For the CDR3, the DNA is TGTGCCAGCAGTTTCGGGACTTTGGATCCTAATCAGCCCCAGCATTTT. V is TRBV6-2 or TRBV6-3 and J is TRBJ1-5; D may be TRBD1 (5 bases). This CDR3 has 16 amino acids. Trimming took 4 bases from V and 4 from J, leaving 17 bases between them. Per the germline V gene, CDR1 is MNHEY and CDR2 is SVGEGT.

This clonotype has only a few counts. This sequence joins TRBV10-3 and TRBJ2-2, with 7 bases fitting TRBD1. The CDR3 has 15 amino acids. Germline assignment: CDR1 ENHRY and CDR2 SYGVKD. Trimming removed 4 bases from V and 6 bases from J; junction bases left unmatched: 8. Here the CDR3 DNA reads TGTGCCATCAGTGGGGAAGGGGGCCGCGCCGGGGAGCTGTTTTTT. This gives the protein CAISGEGGRAGELFF.

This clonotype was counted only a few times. This CDR3 is CASSSGTGVSSPLHF. The CDR3 DNA reads TGTGCCAGCAGTTCAGGGACAGGGGTAAGCTCACCCCTCCACTTT. The chain uses TRBV6-5 and TRBJ1-6; 10 nucleotides align to TRBD1. This CDR3 comprises 15 residues. CDR1 and CDR2 from the germline V gene are MNHEY and SVGAGI. V was pared by 4 bases and J by 10 bases, with 7 bases of the junction left unmatched.

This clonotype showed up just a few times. This CDR3 reads CASSSYGGRSYEQYV. The CDR3 DNA sequence: TGTGCCAGCAGCTCGTACGGTGGACGGTCCTACGAGCAGTACGTC. The chain carries TRBV5-5 and TRBJ2-7; unclear D gene. Germline CDR1 reads SGHKS; CDR2 reads YYEKEE (reference sequence). CDR3 length equals 15 residues. Trimming removed 3 bases from V and 1 base from J, with 14 bases in between.

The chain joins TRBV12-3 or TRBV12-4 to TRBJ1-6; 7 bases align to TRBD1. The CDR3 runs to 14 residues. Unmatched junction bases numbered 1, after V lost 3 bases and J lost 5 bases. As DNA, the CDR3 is TGTGCCAGCAGTTTGGGACAGAATAATTCACCCCTCCACTTT. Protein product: CASSLGQNNSPLHF.

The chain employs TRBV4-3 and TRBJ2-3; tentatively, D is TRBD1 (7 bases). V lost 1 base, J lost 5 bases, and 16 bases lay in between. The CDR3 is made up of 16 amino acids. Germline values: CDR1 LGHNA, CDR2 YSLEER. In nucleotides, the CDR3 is TGCGCCAGCAGCCAAGTTTTCAGGGGGGCGCGAGATACGCAGTATTTT. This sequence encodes CASSQVFRGARDTQYF.